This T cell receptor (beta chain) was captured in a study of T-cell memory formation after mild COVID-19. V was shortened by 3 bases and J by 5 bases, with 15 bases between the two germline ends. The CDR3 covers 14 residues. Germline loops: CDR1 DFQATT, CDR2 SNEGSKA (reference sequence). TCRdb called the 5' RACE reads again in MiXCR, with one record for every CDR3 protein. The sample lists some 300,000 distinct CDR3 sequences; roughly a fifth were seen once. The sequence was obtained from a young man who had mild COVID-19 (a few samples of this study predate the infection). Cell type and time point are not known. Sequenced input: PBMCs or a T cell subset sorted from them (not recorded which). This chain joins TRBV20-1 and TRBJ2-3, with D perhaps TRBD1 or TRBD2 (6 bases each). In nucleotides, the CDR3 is TGCAGTGCTAGGGGGGGCGCCGGGCGAGATACGCAGTATTTT. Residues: CSARGGAGRDTQYF.